One sample yielded the 20 T cell receptor beta chains listed below, sequenced in a study of cytomegalovirus exposure and HLA in healthy donors. Assay used: immunoSEQ multiplex PCR; TCRdb lists only in-frame clones, some missing. The sample shows 110,000 to 150,000 clones, 75% to 90% of them seen only once. The source material was PBMCs. The receptors come from a young woman in good health and CMV-seropositive.

The rearrangement links TRBV11-2 to TRBJ1-1; no clear D gene. The CDR3 contains 15 residues. V lost 5 bases to trimming and J lost 5 bases, with 18 bases between them. In germline, CDR1 is SGHAT, CDR2 FQNNGV. Here the CDR3 DNA reads TGTGCCAGCAGCCACCCAAGGTGGTCGGGGACTGAAGCTTTCTTT. The encoded protein is CASSHPRWSGTEAFF.

The chain couples TRBV4-2 to TRBJ2-1; the D is unclear. This CDR3 is 12 amino acids long. In germline, CDR1 is LGHNA, CDR2 YNFKEQ. V lost 2 bases and J 4 bases, leaving 3 bases between the germline ends. CDR3 sequence (DNA): TGTGCCAGCAGCCAATTATACAATGAGCAGTTCTTC. This sequence encodes CASSQLYNEQFF.

CDR3 bases: TGTGCCAGCAGTGAAGCTCAGGGCAATTGGGGAAACACCATATATTTT. Protein sequence: CASSEAQGNWGNTIYF. The chain employs TRBV2 and TRBJ1-3; D possibly corresponds to TRBD1 (5 bases). Trimming left V 0 bases short and J 4 bases short, with 13 bases between. Germline V gene data show CDR1 as SNHLY and CDR2 as FYNNEI. The CDR3 is made up of 16 amino acids.

The chain couples TRBV15 to TRBJ2-3; D might be TRBD1 (5 bases). The V and J ends lost 3 bases and 0 bases respectively, with 10 bases between them. CDR1 and CDR2 from the germline V gene are LNHNV and YYDKDF (reference sequence). This CDR3 is built from 15 residues. This CDR3 is CATSRQGPSTDTQYF. In DNA form, the CDR3 reads TGTGCCACCAGCAGGCAGGGTCCTAGCACAGATACGCAGTATTTT. The full variable domain, completed using reference TRBV15 and TRBJ2-3, is DAMVIQNPRYQVTQFGKPVTLSCSQTLNHNVMYWYQQKSSQAPKLLFHYYDKDFNNEADTPDNFQSRRPNTSFCFLDIRSPGLGDTAMYLCATSRQGPSTDTQYFGPGTRLTVL.

V is TRBV11-2 and J is TRBJ1-3, with a possible D match to TRBD1 (6 bases). The CDR3 extends over 16 amino acids. Germline loops: CDR1 SGHAT, CDR2 FQNNGV. Trimming stripped 1 base from V and 0 bases from J, with 10 bases between. The CDR3 coding sequence is TGTGCCAGCAGCTTAGGAGACAGGTTCTCTGGAAACACCATATATTTT. This translates into CASSLGDRFSGNTIYF.

V is TRBV5-1 and J is TRBJ1-2, with 8 bases fitting TRBD1. V lost 2 bases and J lost 6; bases outside the gene matches: 3. CDR3 length equals 13 residues. Germline-derived CDR1 and CDR2 are SGHRS and YFSETQ. This CDR3 reads CASSFTGGDGYTF. The CDR3 nucleotides are TGCGCCAGCAGCTTCACAGGGGGTGATGGCTACACCTTC.

This chain connects TRBV4-1 to TRBJ2-1; perhaps TRBD1 as D (6 bases). This CDR3 is 14 amino acids long. V was clipped by 4 bases and J by 3 bases, with 10 bases between them. Germline CDR1 MGHRA, CDR2 YSYEKL. In nucleotides, the CDR3 is TGCGCCAGCAGCCTCGGACAGCGCTACAATGAGCAGTTCTTC. It codes for CASSLGQRYNEQFF.

V gene TRBV7-2 combines with J gene TRBJ1-3; D uncertain. V lost 7 bases to trimming and J lost 4 bases, with 8 bases between them. The CDR3 extends over 12 amino acids. From germline, CDR1 is SGHTA and CDR2 FQGNSA. The CDR3 DNA follows: TGTGCCAGCACCTCGAGAGGAAACACCATATATTTT. It is translated as CASTSRGNTIYF. The full variable domain, rest sourced from reference TRBV7-2 and TRBJ1-3, is GAGVSQSPSNKVTEKGKDVELRCDPISGHTALYWYRQSLGQGLEFLIYFQGNSAPDKSGLPSDRFSAERTGGSVSTLTIQRTQQEDSAVYLCASTSRGNTIYFGEGSWLTVV.

The rearrangement uses TRBV5-1 and TRBJ1-1; 8 nucleotides match TRBD1. Germline V gives CDR1 SGHRS, CDR2 YFSETQ. The CDR3 covers 16 residues. With 0 bases clipped from V and 4 bases from J, the junction kept 8 bases outside the gene matches. The CDR3 spells CASSLVQGALSTEAFF. CDR3 DNA: TGCGCCAGCAGCTTGGTCCAGGGGGCTTTAAGCACTGAAGCTTTCTTT.

The chain employs TRBV6-1 and TRBJ1-1; D is unresolved. Germline V gene data show CDR1 as MNHNS and CDR2 as SASEGT. The V end lost 4 bases, the J end lost 5 bases, and 11 bases lay between the germline ends. The CDR3 is 13 residues long. The CDR3 loop reads CASSAKRGTEAFF. In DNA, the CDR3 is TGTGCCAGCAGTGCCAAGCGGGGAACTGAAGCTTTCTTT.

The chain has TRBV11-2 and TRBJ2-7; 11 bases align to TRBD2. The CDR3 loop spans 16 amino acids. Germline V CDR1 and CDR2: SGHAT, FQNNGV. The ends lost 5 bases at V and 4 bases at J; junction bases unmatched: 10. For the CDR3, the DNA is TGTGCCAGCAGCCCCGCCCCACTAGCGGGAGTATACGAGCAGTACTTC. This sequence encodes CASSPAPLAGVYEQYF.

The V gene is TRBV27, the J gene TRBJ2-2; TRBD2 aligns across 11 bases. CDR1 is MNHEY, CDR2 SMNVEV, per germline (reference sequence). Trimming removed 6 bases from V and 3 bases from J; junction bases left unmatched: 3. This CDR3 comprises 15 residues. CDR3 bases: TGTGCCAGCAGCAGGACTAGCGGGTACACCGGGGAGCTGTTTTTT. Its protein is CASSRTSGYTGELFF.

The rearrangement joins TRBV7-3 to TRBJ1-5, with TRBD1 as a possible D gene (6 bases). The CDR3 contains 17 residues. Germline V gene sequence: CDR1 SGHTA, CDR2 FQGTGA. V dropped 5 bases and J dropped 0 bases, with 17 bases sitting between them. The CDR3 loop reads CASSHPWTVYSNQPQHF. The CDR3, as DNA: TGTGCCAGCAGCCACCCTTGGACAGTTTATAGCAATCAGCCCCAGCATTTT.

The table lists this clone with a count of one. V is TRBV21-1 and J is TRBJ1-3; TRBD1 is the table's D call, not checked against the DNA. TRBV21-1 constitutes a pseudogene. The CDR3 is 16 amino acids. DNA for the CDR3: TGTGCCAGCAGCAAAGCCCTCACCCAGTCTGGAAACACCATATATTTT. Translation: CASSKALTQSGNTIYF.

Comments on this clone: A read error may produce the germline difference seen at one junction end. The rearrangement uses TRBV2 and TRBJ2-5; 9 nucleotides line up with TRBD1. Germline V gene lookup returns CDR1 SNHLY and CDR2 FYNNEI. The CDR3 loop spans 16 amino acids. CDR3 protein: CASSEAAGQGPETQYF. The CDR3 DNA reads as TGTGCCAGCAGCGAAGCAGCGGGACAGGGACCAGAGACCCAGTACTTC.

The J gene is TRBJ2-1, the V gene TRBV13; 8 bases map to TRBD2. V shed 4 bases and J 5 bases; nucleotides not matched to a gene: 13. This CDR3 has 17 residues. Per the germline V gene, CDR1 is PRHDT and CDR2 is FYEKMQ (reference sequence). CDR3 region: CASSSGGGRRAHNEQFF. The DNA for the CDR3 is TGTGCCAGCAGCTCAGGCGGGGGGCGGCGAGCTCACAATGAGCAGTTCTTC.

The rearrangement links TRBV28 to TRBJ1-2, with TRBD1 matching 7 bases. The CDR3 length is 16 residues. Trimming at V came to 5 bases and at J to 3 bases, leaving 12 bases not matched to a gene. The V gene's germline CDR1 is MDHEN and CDR2 SYDVKM. The CDR3 loop reads CASSPLRQGSDYGYTF. CDR3 DNA: TGTGCCAGCAGTCCACTCCGACAGGGTAGCGACTATGGCTACACCTTC.

The chain has TRBV19 and TRBJ2-4; D unresolved. Per germline, CDR1 LNHDA and CDR2 SQIVND (reference sequence). The CDR3 is 15 amino acids. Trimming took 5 bases from V and 3 from J, leaving 14 bases between them. CDR3 region: CASSVSVTGKNIQYF. The CDR3 nucleotides are TGTGCCAGTAGTGTTTCGGTAACGGGCAAAAACATTCAGTACTTC.

The chain uses TRBV4-1 and TRBJ1-2; D is ambiguous. Germline values: CDR1 MGHRA, CDR2 YSYEKL. CDR3 length: 15 residues. The V gene lost 1 base and the J gene lost 0 bases, with 9 bases spanning the gap. As DNA, the CDR3 is TGCGCCAGCAGCCAAGTTTTTACATCTAACTATGGCTACACCTTC. This encodes CASSQVFTSNYGYTF.

The rearrangement links TRBV15 to TRBJ1-5; the D gene is possibly TRBD1 (6 bases). Germline values: CDR1 LNHNV, CDR2 YYDKDF (reference sequence). The CDR3 has 15 amino acids. V lost 1 base to trimming and J lost 0 bases, with 7 bases between them. The CDR3, as DNA: TGTGCCACCAGCAGAGGGACAGTTAGCAATCAGCCCCAGCATTTT. Encoded protein: CATSRGTVSNQPQHF.